These 18 T cell receptor beta chains originate from one sample sequenced in a study of T cell responses to AZD1222 COVID-19 vaccine. Clones were sequenced by immunoSEQ multiplex PCR, and TCRdb holds only the in-frame ones, with some missing. The sample includes about 140,000 clones, approximately 90% of them seen just once. The material sequenced was peripheral blood, taken 28 days after the second AZD1222 dose. These receptors were obtained from an adult who received the AZD1222 COVID-19 vaccine.

The rearrangement uses TRBV6-5 and TRBJ2-5; 9 positions match TRBD2. CDR1 and CDR2 from the germline V gene are MNHEY and SVGAGI. The CDR3 has 15 residues. V lost 6 bases to trimming and J lost 3 bases; unmatched junction nucleotides: 8. Written as DNA, the CDR3 is TGTGCCAGCAGGTCTCCGGGACTAGCAAAAGAGACCCAGTACTTC. The encoded protein is CASRSPGLAKETQYF.

The J gene is TRBJ1-1, the V gene TRBV10-3; D gene ambiguous. The CDR3 loop spans 12 amino acids. Trimming pared 8 bases from V and 0 bases from J, leaving 7 bases between. CDR1 is ENHRY, CDR2 SYGVKD, per germline. Here the CDR3 reads CAIAGMNTEAFF. The CDR3 nucleotides are TGTGCCATCGCCGGGATGAACACTGAAGCTTTCTTT.

The chain combines TRBV5-5 with TRBJ2-7; D gene uncertain. From germline, CDR1 is SGHKS and CDR2 YYEKEE (reference sequence). V dropped 2 bases and J dropped 2 bases, with 8 bases sitting between them. The CDR3 is 13 residues long. This CDR3 reads CASSFGRTYEQYF. The CDR3, as DNA: TGTGCCAGCAGCTTTGGCAGAACCTACGAGCAGTACTTC.

The chain recombines TRBV7-2 with TRBJ2-5; a possible D gene is TRBD1 (6 bases). The length of the CDR3 is 16 residues. The V gene lost 7 bases and the J gene lost 1 base, with 19 bases spanning the gap. Germline V gene data show CDR1 as SGHTA and CDR2 as FQGNSA. The CDR3 is CASTISRGHFQETQYF. The DNA of the CDR3 is TGTGCCAGCACCATAAGTCGGGGACACTTCCAAGAGACCCAGTACTTC.

The genes are TRBV28 and TRBJ1-3, with D possibly TRBD1 on 6 matching bases. In germline, CDR1 is MDHEN, CDR2 SYDVKM. Trimming shortened V by 5 bases and J by 1 base, and 12 bases separated the two germline ends. This CDR3 contains 15 residues. This CDR3 is CASSPFTGSGNTIYF. In DNA, the CDR3 is TGTGCCAGCAGTCCCTTCACAGGGTCTGGAAACACCATATATTTT.

The chain carries TRBV4-3 and TRBJ2-7; 10 bases match TRBD2. Germline V gives CDR1 LGHNA, CDR2 YSLEER. V lost 1 base and J lost 4; bases outside the gene matches: 4. This CDR3 has 15 amino acids. The CDR3, as DNA: TGCGCCAGCAGCCAAGGCCTAGCGGGAGAATACGAGCAGTACTTC. Its protein product is CASSQGLAGEYEQYF.

In its sample, this clone was seen once. In DNA, the CDR3 is TGTGCCAGCAGCCAAAGGCAGTTCAATCAGCCCCAGCATTTT. Translating gives CASSQRQFNQPQHF. J is TRBJ1-5 and V is TRBV3-1 (or the pseudogene TRBV3-2), with D uncertain. Per the germline V gene, CDR1 is LGHDT and CDR2 is YNNKEL (reference sequence). The germline V and J ends were trimmed by 2 bases and 3 bases, with 8 bases remaining between them. There are 14 residues in the CDR3.

The V and J genes are TRBV7-9 and TRBJ1-3; 12 nucleotides match TRBD1. Trimming cost V 7 bases and J 4 bases; bases outside gene matches: 5. The CDR3 runs 15 residues. The germline V gene has CDR1 SEHNR and CDR2 FQNEAQ (reference sequence). CDR3: CASKGQGAKGNTIYF. In DNA form, the CDR3 reads TGTGCCAGCAAGGGACAGGGGGCGAAAGGAAACACCATATATTTT.

CDR3 amino acids: CASSPRRLAGVSEQFF. DNA of the CDR3: TGTGCCAGTAGCCCACGGAGGCTAGCGGGAGTAAGTGAGCAGTTCTTC. The chain couples TRBV19 to TRBJ2-1; 10 bases agree with TRBD2. The trim removed 6 bases at V and 9 bases at J, leaving 14 bases unmatched. Looked up from germline, CDR1 is LNHDA and CDR2 is SQIVND (reference sequence). This CDR3 spans 16 amino acids.

The J gene is TRBJ2-3, the V gene TRBV7-2; 8 nucleotides agree with TRBD2. Trimming took 1 base from V and 0 from J; bases not matched to a gene: 12. The CDR3 is 19 residues long. From germline, CDR1 is SGHTA and CDR2 FQGNSA. The CDR3 DNA reads as TGTGCCAGCAGCTTAGTTCCGGCTAGCGGGTGGACTAGCACAGATACGCAGTATTTT. It translates to CASSLVPASGWTSTDTQYF.

The table lists this clone with a count of one. This sequence joins TRBV6-5 and TRBJ1-5; TRBD1 is a possible D gene (5 bases). V was shortened by 0 bases and J by 1 base, with 7 bases between the two germline ends. CDR3 length: 15 residues. Germline CDR1 reads MNHEY; CDR2 reads SVGAGI. DNA for the CDR3: TGTGCCAGCAGTTACTCAGGGACGAGCAATCAGCCCCAGCATTTT. Amino acid sequence: CASSYSGTSNQPQHF.

This chain joins TRBV7-9 and TRBJ2-2; D remains unclear. Trimming shortened V by 4 bases and J by 4 bases, and 7 bases separated the two germline ends. The CDR3 consists of 13 residues. CDR1 is SEHNR, CDR2 FQNEAQ, per germline (reference sequence). CDR3 protein: CASSSRATGELFF. The CDR3 DNA sequence: TGTGCCAGCAGCTCCCGGGCCACCGGGGAGCTGTTTTTT.

This chain uses TRBV3-1 (or the pseudogene TRBV3-2) with TRBJ2-7, with D possibly matching TRBD1 (5 bases). The CDR3 covers 16 residues. In germline, CDR1 is LGHDT, CDR2 YNNKEL (reference sequence). Trimming took off 2 bases at V and 0 bases at J, with 14 bases between the two ends. CDR3 nucleotides: TGTGCCAGCAGCCAACATCGTACGACAGCCTCCTACGAGCAGTACTTC. Translating it yields CASSQHRTTASYEQYF.

This rearrangement joins TRBV4-1 to TRBJ1-5; no definite D call. Germline V gene lookup returns CDR1 MGHRA and CDR2 YSYEKL. The V gene lost 0 bases and the J gene lost 2 bases, with 11 bases spanning the gap. The CDR3 has 16 amino acids. CDR3: CASSQDGGLGNQPQHF. Here the CDR3 DNA reads TGCGCCAGCAGCCAAGATGGCGGCCTCGGCAATCAGCCCCAGCATTTT.

The rearrangement uses TRBV5-1 and TRBJ2-7, with D unclear. The CDR3 is made up of 13 amino acids. The germline gives CDR1 SGHRS, CDR2 YFSETQ. With 4 bases removed from V and 5 bases from J, the gap between germline ends came to 13 bases. The CDR3 here is CASSPGALDEQYF. The CDR3 nucleotides are TGCGCCAGCAGCCCTGGAGCGTTGGACGAGCAGTACTTC.

V gene TRBV7-9 combines with J gene TRBJ1-4; 8 nucleotides match TRBD1. V dropped 4 bases and J dropped 5; count of bases not matched to a gene: 15. Germline V gene lookup returns CDR1 SEHNR and CDR2 FQNEAQ (reference sequence). This CDR3 is 18 amino acids long. In DNA form, the CDR3 reads TGTGCCAGCAGCTCTTCCTACTCCGACAGGGGAGTGAATGAAAAACTGTTTTTT. Protein sequence: CASSSSYSDRGVNEKLFF.

This clone was seen only a few times. The chain carries TRBV10-3 and TRBJ1-2; the D is unclear. Germline V gene data show CDR1 as ENHRY and CDR2 as SYGVKD. V lost 0 bases to trimming and J lost 3 bases, with 8 bases between them. This CDR3 region has 14 residues. The CDR3 sequence: CAISESGQHYGYTF. CDR3 nucleotide sequence: TGTGCCATCAGTGAGTCCGGGCAGCACTATGGCTACACCTTC.

V usage is TRBV2 and J usage is TRBJ1-5; 7 bases map to TRBD1. V gave up 5 bases and J gave up 7 bases; unmatched junction bases: 11. The CDR3 spans 15 residues. Germline V gene data show CDR1 as SNHLY and CDR2 as FYNNEI. CDR3 DNA: TGTGCCAGCAGTTTGTCGACAGGGCGGGAACAGCCCCAGCATTTT. This sequence encodes CASSLSTGREQPQHF.